Following are 28 T cell receptor beta chains from one sample sequenced in a study of T-cell memory formation after mild COVID-19. TCRdb fed the 5' RACE reads into MiXCR, producing one record per CDR3 protein. The data show under 150,000 distinct CDR3 sequences, 22% seen once. Input material: PBMCs or a T cell subset sorted from them (not recorded which). The receptors come from a man between 18 and 35 years old who had mild COVID-19 (a few samples of this study predate the infection). Cell type and time point are not known.

This clonotype has just a few counts. This sequence joins TRBV4-3 and TRBJ2-1, with TRBD2 matching 8 bases. This CDR3 comprises 15 residues. The germline gives CDR1 LGHNA, CDR2 YSLEER. Trimming at V came to 1 base and at J to 7 bases, leaving 6 bases not matched to a gene. For the CDR3, the DNA is TGCGCCAGCAGCCAAGCGGGGGGGCCTCATAATGAGCAGTTCTTC. As protein: CASSQAGGPHNEQFF.

The V gene is TRBV7-2, the J gene TRBJ2-7, with 7 bases lining up with TRBD2. The CDR3 sequence is 14 residues long. V was clipped by 4 bases and J by 2 bases; unmatched bases: 5. CDR1 and CDR2 from the germline V gene are SGHTA and FQGNSA. The CDR3 region is CASSSRGGAYEQYF. Here the CDR3 DNA reads TGTGCCAGCAGCTCCCGCGGGGGAGCCTACGAGCAGTACTTC.

This rearrangement joins TRBV7-9 to TRBJ2-5; D is unclear. This CDR3 comprises 13 residues. With 5 bases removed from V and 5 bases from J, the gap between germline ends came to 12 bases. Germline V gene lookup returns CDR1 SEHNR and CDR2 FQNEAQ (reference sequence). The CDR3 loop is CASSPPGWETQYF. The CDR3, as DNA: TGTGCCAGCAGCCCACCCGGGTGGGAGACCCAGTACTTC.

This clonotype is deemed medium-sized (0.01 to 0.1%). The V gene is TRBV6-5, the J gene TRBJ2-7; D gene unclear. Germline assignment: CDR1 MNHEY and CDR2 SVGAGI. V shed 4 bases and J shed 6 bases, with 13 bases lying between them. The CDR3 extends over 13 amino acids. For the CDR3, the DNA is TGTGCCAGCAGTTCCTTTCCCCGCAGCGAGCAGTACGTC. It yields the protein CASSSFPRSEQYV.

This clonotype was detected ten times or more. The chain uses TRBV15 and TRBJ2-1; D is uncertain. Germline assignment: CDR1 LNHNV and CDR2 YYDKDF (reference sequence). The CDR3 loop spans 14 amino acids. V shed 1 base and J shed 7 bases, with 11 bases lying between them. The CDR3 here is CATSRAPGRNEQFF. The DNA for the CDR3 is TGTGCCACCAGCAGAGCGCCTGGGCGGAATGAGCAGTTCTTC.

The chain uses TRBV27 and TRBJ2-5; D gene unclear. The germline V gene encodes CDR1 MNHEY and CDR2 SMNVEV (reference sequence). The CDR3 has 12 residues. The V end was cut by 4 bases, the J end by 5 bases, with 8 bases between. The CDR3 region is CASSYSGETQYF. In DNA, the CDR3 is TGTGCCAGCAGTTACTCCGGGGAGACCCAGTACTTC.

The chain couples TRBV12-3 or TRBV12-4 to TRBJ2-1, with 13 bases lining up with TRBD2. The CDR3 runs 15 residues. V lost 7 bases and J lost 6; bases outside the gene matches: 6. The CDR3 protein is CASILGLAGFNEQFF. CDR3 in DNA: TGTGCCAGCATTCTGGGACTAGCGGGGTTCAATGAGCAGTTCTTC.

The rearrangement joins TRBV30 to TRBJ2-1; 10 positions agree with TRBD2. The CDR3 contains 15 residues. Trimming removed 4 bases from V and 4 bases from J; junction bases left unmatched: 7. Germline V gives CDR1 GTSNPN, CDR2 SVGIG (reference sequence). The CDR3 region has the DNA TGTGCCTGGAAATCTGCTAGCGGGGGATACAATGAGCAGTTCTTC. This codes for CAWKSASGGYNEQFF.

This clonotype occurred a few times. This sequence joins TRBV9 and TRBJ2-1; TRBD2 might be the D (7 bases). The germline V gene encodes CDR1 SGDLS and CDR2 YYNGEE. Trimming left V 0 bases short and J 4 bases short, with 11 bases between. This CDR3 has 15 residues. The CDR3 coding sequence is TGTGCCAGCAGCGTAGGCGGGGGCGAATACAATGAGCAGTTCTTC. It yields the protein CASSVGGGEYNEQFF.

This chain uses TRBV12-3 or TRBV12-4 with TRBJ1-1; D gene ambiguous. The CDR3 is 12 residues long. The DNA of the CDR3 is TGTGCAGCTACGGACGGGAACACTGAAGCTTTCTTT. Translation gives CAATDGNTEAFF.

The chain links TRBV7-9 to TRBJ1-2; D call uncertain. CDR1 is SEHNR, CDR2 FQNEAQ, per germline (reference sequence). Trimming shortened V by 5 bases and J by 3 bases, and 13 bases separated the two germline ends. The CDR3 sequence is 14 residues long. The CDR3 DNA follows: TGTGCCAGCAGCACCGTCGGTAGTGACTATGGCTACACCTTC. As protein: CASSTVGSDYGYTF.

This chain joins TRBV6-5 and TRBJ1-1; D might be TRBD1 (5 bases). Trimming removed 5 bases from V and 10 bases from J, with 17 bases in between. This CDR3 spans 13 amino acids. Looked up from germline, CDR1 is MNHEY and CDR2 is SVGAGI. CDR3 region: CASSRRDGVGAFF. For the CDR3, the DNA is TGTGCCAGCAGTCGCCGGGACGGGGTCGGAGCTTTCTTT.

The chain couples TRBV5-1 to TRBJ1-1; 10 nucleotides agree with TRBD1. The length of the CDR3 is 13 residues. Germline V CDR1 and CDR2: SGHRS, YFSETQ. With 4 bases clipped from V and 6 bases from J, the junction kept 3 bases outside the gene matches. The CDR3 region is CASSDGQGAEAFF. DNA of the CDR3: TGCGCCAGCAGCGACGGACAGGGGGCTGAAGCTTTCTTT.

The gene calls are TRBV6-2 or TRBV6-3 and TRBJ2-1, with 10 bases lining up with TRBD1. From germline, CDR1 is MNHEY and CDR2 SVGEGT. After removal of 6 bases from V and 6 bases from J, the junction contained 2 bases not matched to a gene. The CDR3 totals 13 residues. DNA for the CDR3: TGTGCCAGCAGGGACAGGGGGGTCAATGAGCAGTTCTTC. Its protein is CASRDRGVNEQFF.

This clonotype was seen a handful of times. The chain recombines TRBV5-1 with TRBJ1-2, with D possibly TRBD1 on 5 matching bases. This CDR3 is 17 amino acids long. V lost 0 bases to trimming and J lost 8 bases, with 23 bases between them. Germline CDR1 is SGHRS and CDR2 is YFSETQ. The CDR3 region is CASSLGVNEGVSGGYTF. The CDR3 region has the DNA TGCGCCAGCAGCTTGGGGGTCAACGAAGGGGTCTCCGGCGGCTACACCTTC.

This clonotype was recorded at least ten times. The V and J genes are TRBV4-1 and TRBJ2-7, with 12 bases matching TRBD1. V shed 5 bases, J shed 5 bases, and the junction held 7 bases outside the gene matches. There are 15 residues in the CDR3. Per the germline V gene, CDR1 is MGHRA and CDR2 is YSYEKL. The CDR3 spells CASSKPGQGADEQYF. The CDR3 nucleotides read TGCGCCAGCAGCAAGCCGGGACAGGGGGCTGACGAGCAGTACTTC.

The chain uses TRBV5-1 and TRBJ2-1; D is tentatively TRBD1 or TRBD2 (5 bases each). Trimming pared 0 bases from V and 9 bases from J, leaving 16 bases between. Germline V gives CDR1 SGHRS, CDR2 YFSETQ. The CDR3 has 15 residues. The CDR3 sequence: CASSLGWGPGTEQFF. CDR3 sequence (DNA): TGCGCCAGCAGCTTGGGTTGGGGACCCGGCACTGAGCAGTTCTTC.

The genes are TRBV20-1 and TRBJ2-7, with D perhaps TRBD1 (5 bases). CDR3 length: 13 residues. Germline CDR1 is DFQATT and CDR2 is SNEGSKA (reference sequence). V was trimmed by 0 bases and J by 12 bases, leaving 18 bases between them. The DNA for the CDR3 is TGCAGTGCTAGAGATCCTATGCTCGACAGATCGTACGTC. Translating gives CSARDPMLDRSYV.

In nucleotides, the CDR3 is TGTGCCAGCAGGGGCGGGACTACCCCCGTGGAGACCCAGTACTTC. It encodes CASRGGTTPVETQYF. This rearrangement joins TRBV6-6 to TRBJ2-5, with 7 bases fitting TRBD2. Germline values: CDR1 MNHNY, CDR2 SVGAGI (reference sequence). V was pared by 6 bases and J by 5 bases, with 12 bases of the junction left unmatched. This CDR3 region has 15 residues.

This clonotype was seen more than once but under ten times. The gene calls are TRBV19 and TRBJ2-2; D might be TRBD1 (7 bases). Germline V lookup: CDR1 LNHDA, CDR2 SQIVND (reference sequence). Trimming took off 10 bases at V and 5 bases at J, with 17 bases between the two ends. The length of the CDR3 is 14 residues. In DNA form, the CDR3 reads TGTGCCATTCTCGACAGGGCGGGGACCGGGGAGCTGTTTTTT. The encoded protein is CAILDRAGTGELFF. The whole variable domain, filled in from reference TRBV19 and TRBJ2-2, reads DGGITQSPKYLFRKEGQNVTLSCEQNLNHDAMYWYRQDPGQGLRLIYYSQIVNDFQKGDIAEGYSVSREKKESFPLTVTSAQKNPTAFYLCAILDRAGTGELFFGEGSRLTVL.

The V call is TRBV7-9, the J call TRBJ1-5; 7 bases align to TRBD1. Germline V gene sequence: CDR1 SEHNR, CDR2 FQNEAQ (reference sequence). With V trimmed by 5 bases and J by 3 bases, 10 bases remained unmatched. This CDR3 is built from 16 residues. In DNA, the CDR3 is TGTGCCAGCAGCCCGACAGGGAGTTGGGACAATCAGCCCCAGCATTTT. Residues: CASSPTGSWDNQPQHF.

V gene TRBV7-9 combines with J gene TRBJ1-2; D is unclear. The CDR3 totals 14 residues. CDR1 and CDR2 (germline): SEHNR, FQNEAQ (reference sequence). V dropped 1 base and J dropped 6 bases, with 12 bases sitting between them. Here the CDR3 reads CASSLGFGQDGYTF. CDR3 DNA sequence: TGTGCCAGCAGCTTAGGTTTCGGGCAGGATGGCTACACCTTC.

This chain links TRBV5-1 with TRBJ2-7, with D perhaps TRBD2 (5 bases). The CDR3 spans 16 residues. Germline CDR1 SGHRS, CDR2 YFSETQ. Between the trimmed V and J ends, which lost 0 bases and 0 bases, there was a span of 13 bases. The CDR3 DNA follows: TGCGCCAGCAGCTTGGCAGAGGGCCCAGACTCCTACGAGCAGTACTTC. Translation gives CASSLAEGPDSYEQYF.

This clonotype was detected only a few times. The rearrangement links TRBV11-2 to TRBJ1-1, with D possibly being TRBD1 (6 bases). Trimming took 5 bases from V and 6 from J, leaving 10 bases between them. Germline CDR1 and CDR2: SGHAT and FQNNGV. The CDR3 loop spans 12 amino acids. CDR3 in DNA: TGTGCCAGCAGCCCGAGGACAGCTGAAGCTTTCTTT. Residues: CASSPRTAEAFF.

The chain combines TRBV20-1 with TRBJ2-4; D ambiguous. This CDR3 is built from 14 residues. V lost 6 bases and J lost 3, with 15 bases in between. Germline CDR1 reads DFQATT; CDR2 reads SNEGSKA (reference sequence). DNA for the CDR3: TGCAGTGCCAACATCGGGCCATTCAAAAACATTCAGTACTTC. Protein: CSANIGPFKNIQYF.

The sample holds a few counts of this clonotype. The rearrangement uses TRBV12-3 or TRBV12-4 and TRBJ2-1; TRBD2 agrees at 10 bases. V trimming: 8 bases; J trimming: 8 bases; junction bases outside the gene matches: 12. The CDR3 loop spans 15 amino acids. CDR3 nucleotides: TGTGCCAGCGGATTTCTGAGCGGGGGGGCCCATGAGCAGTTCTTC. Its protein product is CASGFLSGGAHEQFF.

The chain links TRBV19 to TRBJ2-1; 8 bases fit TRBD1. Germline-derived CDR1 and CDR2 are LNHDA and SQIVND (reference sequence). With V trimmed by 6 bases and J by 4 bases, 8 bases remained unmatched. The CDR3 totals 15 residues. CDR3 sequence reads: CASSLGQGPYNEQFF. DNA for the CDR3: TGTGCCAGTAGCCTCGGACAGGGTCCATACAATGAGCAGTTCTTC.

This clonotype has a handful of counts. The gene calls are TRBV20-1 and TRBJ2-3; maybe TRBD2 (6 bases). This CDR3 is 14 amino acids long. The V gene's germline CDR1 is DFQATT and CDR2 SNEGSKA (reference sequence). Written as DNA, the CDR3 is TGCGGTACCTTTGGCGGGGCTAGCACAGATACGCAGTATTTT. The encoded protein is CGTFGGASTDTQYF.